The 3 T cell receptor beta chains below come from one sample, sequenced in a study of T cells in localized non-small cell lung cancer. Assay used: immunoSEQ multiplex PCR; TCRdb lists only in-frame clones, some missing. Of tens of thousands of clones listed, over 70% are singletons. Material: peripheral blood, obtained before any cancer treatment. These TCRs come from a male donor aged 60 or older with stage III squamous cell lung carcinoma.

The V and J genes are TRBV6-6 and TRBJ1-1; 10 bases align to TRBD1. The CDR3 has 15 amino acids. Germline CDR1 and CDR2: MNHNY and SVGAGI (reference sequence). Trimming removed 3 bases from V and 2 bases from J; junction bases left unmatched: 3. CDR3 sequence (DNA): TGTGCCAGCAGTTATCGGGACAGGGGAAACACTGAAGCTTTCTTT. As protein: CASSYRDRGNTEAFF.

The V gene is TRBV5-1, the J gene TRBJ1-4, with 8 bases lining up with TRBD1. The CDR3 has 16 amino acids. Per the germline V gene, CDR1 is SGHRS and CDR2 is YFSETQ. V trimming: 2 bases; J trimming: 8 bases; junction bases outside the gene matches: 11. CDR3 DNA: TGCGCCAGCAGCTTAGGGCAGGGGGCAGCAGGGGAAAAACTGTTTTTT. This sequence encodes CASSLGQGAAGEKLFF.

The chain employs TRBV19 and TRBJ1-1, with 9 bases fitting TRBD1. The length of the CDR3 is 15 residues. Germline V gene data show CDR1 as LNHDA and CDR2 as SQIVND (reference sequence). Germline trimming cut 5 bases from V and 7 bases from J; bases unmatched to any gene: 11. CDR3 loop: CASSVSPTGGNEAFF. In nucleotides, the CDR3 is TGTGCCAGTAGTGTTTCTCCTACAGGGGGCAATGAAGCTTTCTTT.